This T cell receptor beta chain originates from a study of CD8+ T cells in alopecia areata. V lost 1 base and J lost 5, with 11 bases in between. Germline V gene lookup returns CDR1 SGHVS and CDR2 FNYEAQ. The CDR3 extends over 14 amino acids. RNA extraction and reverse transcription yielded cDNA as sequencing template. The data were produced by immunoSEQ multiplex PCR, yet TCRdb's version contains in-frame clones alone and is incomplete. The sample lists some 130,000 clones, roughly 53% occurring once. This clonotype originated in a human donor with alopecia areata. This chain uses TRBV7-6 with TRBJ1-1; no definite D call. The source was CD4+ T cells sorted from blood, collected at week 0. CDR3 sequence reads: CASSLEAVGTEAFF. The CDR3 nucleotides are TGTGCCAGCAGCTTAGAAGCGGTAGGAACTGAAGCTTTCTTT.